The T cell receptor beta chain under discussion was sequenced for a study of shared clonotypes between healthy human individuals. Sequencing used immunoSEQ multiplex PCR; TCRdb keeps in-frame clones, though not all of them. The table shows around 2,100,000 clones, with around 96% occurring only once. Selected positively for CCR7 and CD45RO-negative, naive CD8 cells excluded terminally differentiated effector memory CD45RA+ cells. For this clone: Additional DNA sequences in this sample encode the identical CDR3.

The germline gives CDR1 WNHNN, CDR2 SYGVQD (reference sequence). The V end was cut by 2 bases, the J end by 5 bases, with 9 bases between. The CDR3 runs to 14 residues. The rearrangement links TRBV10-1 to TRBJ2-2; TRBD1 might be the D (6 bases). Sequencing used naive CD8+ T cells sorted from blood. This TCR was sampled from a man aged 18 to 35 in good health. For the CDR3, the DNA is TGCGCCAGCAGTGAGACAGGGTCTACCGGGGAGCTGTTTTTT. Translating gives CASSETGSTGELFF.